One sample yielded the 5 T cell receptor beta chains listed below, sequenced in a study of T cells in Graves' hyperthyroidism and ophthalmopathy. Researchers took RNA transcripts and amplified the TCR beta CDR3 regions from them. During a first-round RT-PCR of the TCR CDR3, the HTBI primer set was used. TCRdb reprocessed the multiplex PCR reads with MiXCR, giving one entry per CDR3 protein. The sample lists over 350,000 distinct CDR3 sequences, around 15% seen once, with less than 15% in the top ten. What was sequenced was blood. The receptors derive from a man aged 18 to 30 with Graves' ophthalmopathy.

This clonotype has a handful of counts. The chain has TRBV7-9 and TRBJ1-5; D not certain. The CDR3 is 14 amino acids. V lost 5 bases and J 4 bases, leaving 12 bases between the germline ends. Germline CDR1 and CDR2: SEHNR and FQNEAQ (reference sequence). Here the CDR3 DNA reads TGTGCCAGCAGCAAGCCTGGGGAGAATCAGCCCCAGCATTTT. The encoded protein is CASSKPGENQPQHF.

This clonotype was seen repeatedly, ten times or more. The chain has TRBV6-2 or TRBV6-3 and TRBJ2-6; D remains unclear. This CDR3 contains 18 residues. Germline CDR1 MNHEY, CDR2 SVGEGT. V was clipped by 1 base and J by 1 base, with 14 bases between them. DNA for the CDR3: TGTGCCAGCAGTTACTTGGCATTTAGGGTGTCTGGGGCCAACGTCCTGACTTTC. Amino acids: CASSYLAFRVSGANVLTF.

The sample holds a few counts of this clonotype. The chain employs TRBV7-9 and TRBJ2-2; D gene uncertain. The CDR3 consists of 14 residues. Trimming pared 7 bases from V and 1 base from J, leaving 10 bases between. Germline V gene sequence: CDR1 SEHNR, CDR2 FQNEAQ (reference sequence). This CDR3 is CASNPWENTGELFF. CDR3 in DNA: TGTGCCAGCAACCCCTGGGAGAACACCGGGGAGCTGTTTTTT.

This clonotype was observed many times. The chain uses TRBV10-3 and TRBJ2-5; 10 bases align to TRBD2. The V segment lost 6 bases and the J segment 2 bases; nucleotides outside the gene matches: 6. The CDR3 spans 15 residues. Germline assignment: CDR1 ENHRY and CDR2 SYGVKD. The chain's CDR3 is CAIRPGLARQETQYF. The CDR3 DNA reads TGTGCCATCAGACCGGGACTAGCGAGGCAAGAGACCCAGTACTTC.

V is TRBV5-1 and J is TRBJ2-5, with TRBD2 matching over 14 bases. Germline CDR1 SGHRS, CDR2 YFSETQ. CDR3 length: 18 amino acids. V trimming: 5 bases; J trimming: 4 bases; junction bases outside the gene matches: 13. CDR3 nucleotide sequence: TGCGCCAGCAGTTGGGGACTAGCGGGAGAATTAACGCGAGAGACCCAGTACTTC. Translated: CASSWGLAGELTRETQYF.